The 16 T cell receptor beta chains below come from one sample, sequenced in a study of long-term antiretroviral therapy in people with HIV. The run of the v3.0 immunoSEQ assay was at survey level. The method was immunoSEQ multiplex PCR; TCRdb's version includes in-frame clones alone and lacks a portion of them. The table shows roughly 44,000 clones, with 90% to 95% occurring only once. The source material was unsorted PBMCs, sampled 3.7 years after starting antiretroviral therapy. These receptors were collected from a woman aged 45-65 years with HIV.

The chain employs TRBV5-1 and TRBJ2-5, with TRBD2 matching 9 bases. This CDR3 is 14 amino acids long. Germline V gene data show CDR1 as SGHRS and CDR2 as YFSETQ. With V trimmed by 3 bases and J by 5 bases, 5 bases remained unmatched. For the CDR3, the DNA is TGCGCCAGCAGCTCCCTAGCGGGGACTGAGACCCAGTACTTC. Amino acids: CASSSLAGTETQYF. The variable domain in full, completed from reference TRBV5-1 and TRBJ2-5, reads KAGVTQTPRYLIKTRGQQVTLSCSPISGHRSVSWYQQTPGQGLQFLFEYFSETQRNKGNFPGRFSGRQFSNSRSEMNVSTLELGDSALYLCASSSLAGTETQYFGPGTRLLVL.

The genes are TRBV7-2 and TRBJ1-2; D ambiguous. Germline assignment: CDR1 SGHTA and CDR2 FQGNSA. Trimming took 4 bases from V and 4 from J, leaving 4 bases between them. This CDR3 spans 11 amino acids. CDR3 sequence reads: CASSSPYGYTF. The CDR3 DNA reads TGTGCCAGCAGCTCGCCCTATGGCTACACCTTC. Full variable domain (missing parts from reference TRBV7-2 and TRBJ1-2): GAGVSQSPSNKVTEKGKDVELRCDPISGHTALYWYRQSLGQGLEFLIYFQGNSAPDKSGLPSDRFSAERTGGSVSTLTIQRTQQEDSAVYLCASSSPYGYTFGSGTRLTVV.

The chain couples TRBV5-4 to TRBJ2-1; 8 bases align to TRBD2. CDR1 and CDR2 (germline): SGHNT, YYREEE (reference sequence). Trimming at V came to 4 bases and at J to 5 bases, leaving 11 bases not matched to a gene. The CDR3 totals 16 residues. The CDR3 spells CASSEPGLGPHNEQFF. The CDR3 nucleotides are TGTGCCAGCAGCGAACCGGGACTAGGGCCCCACAATGAGCAGTTCTTC.

The V and J genes are TRBV11-1 and TRBJ1-1; the D gene is possibly TRBD1 (5 bases). Trimming removed 2 bases from V and 6 bases from J, with 13 bases in between. Per the germline V gene, CDR1 is SGHAT and CDR2 is FQDESV (reference sequence). The CDR3 is 14 residues long. The CDR3 sequence is CASSLRTGGSEAFF. CDR3 DNA: TGTGCCAGCAGCTTAAGGACTGGGGGATCTGAAGCTTTCTTT.

This chain connects TRBV5-1 to TRBJ2-3; TRBD2 is a possible D gene (6 bases). Germline loops: CDR1 SGHRS, CDR2 YFSETQ. The CDR3 is 15 residues long. Trimming took off 4 bases at V and 1 base at J, with 13 bases between the two ends. CDR3 DNA: TGCGCCAGCAGCCTGGCGGGGAGCCGCACAGATACGCAGTATTTT. Amino acids: CASSLAGSRTDTQYF.

CDR3 loop: CASSRPGRYGYTF. The CDR3 region has the DNA TGTGCCAGCAGCCGTCCAGGGAGGTATGGCTACACCTTC. This chain links TRBV7-9 with TRBJ1-2, with a tentative D call TRBD1 (5 bases). V shed 5 bases and J shed 5 bases, with 12 bases lying between them. Per germline, CDR1 SEHNR and CDR2 FQNEAQ (reference sequence). The CDR3 covers 13 residues.

This clone was seen a single time. The chain employs TRBV2 and TRBJ2-3, with 9 bases fitting TRBD2. The CDR3 extends over 17 amino acids. Germline CDR1 SNHLY, CDR2 FYNNEI. V shed 5 bases and J 2 bases; nucleotides not matched to a gene: 11. CDR3 region: CASSSTILAGATDTQYF. CDR3 sequence (DNA): TGTGCCAGCAGTTCCACAATCTTAGCGGGAGCCACAGATACGCAGTATTTT.

Here the CDR3 reads CASSLINPHEQYF. The DNA of the CDR3 is TGTGCCAGCAGCTTAATAAATCCCCACGAGCAGTACTTC. This sequence joins TRBV7-9 and TRBJ2-7; D is ambiguous. The V and J ends lost 2 bases and 5 bases respectively, with 10 bases between them. CDR3 size: 13 residues. Germline V CDR1 and CDR2: SEHNR, FQNEAQ (reference sequence).

The chain joins TRBV10-1 to TRBJ1-1, with D hard to call. Germline CDR1 reads WNHNN; CDR2 reads SYGVQD (reference sequence). This CDR3 spans 15 amino acids. Trimming took off 5 bases at V and 4 bases at J, with 17 bases between the two ends. The CDR3 region has the DNA TGCGCCAGCAGTCTTCGGACTCGGGAGAGCACTGAAGCTTTCTTT. It codes for CASSLRTRESTEAFF.

This clone was seen only once. V usage is TRBV6-5 and J usage is TRBJ1-2, with a weak D call TRBD1 (5 bases). The V gene lost 8 bases and the J gene lost 0 bases, with 10 bases spanning the gap. Per germline, CDR1 MNHEY and CDR2 SVGAGI. The CDR3 sequence is 13 residues long. CDR3 DNA: TGTGCCAGCGCAGAGGGACCTAACTATGGCTACACCTTC. This codes for CASAEGPNYGYTF.

The chain links TRBV5-1 to TRBJ2-2; D perhaps matches TRBD1 (5 bases). The CDR3 covers 16 residues. V dropped 3 bases and J dropped 3 bases, with 15 bases sitting between them. Looked up from germline, CDR1 is SGHRS and CDR2 is YFSETQ. For the CDR3, the DNA is TGCGCCAGCAGCTCGAAAACCGACAGATACACCGGGGAGCTGTTTTTT. As protein: CASSSKTDRYTGELFF.

This clone was picked up one time. V gene TRBV11-3 combines with J gene TRBJ2-7; weak D call: TRBD2 (6 bases). CDR1 and CDR2 from the germline V gene are SGHNT and YENEEA. The CDR3 spans 14 residues. Trimming left V 1 base short and J 3 bases short, with 10 bases between. This CDR3 reads CASSLGPEGYEQYF. The DNA for the CDR3 is TGTGCCAGCAGCTTAGGTCCGGAGGGCTACGAGCAGTACTTC.

The J gene is TRBJ1-6, the V gene TRBV19; D perhaps matches TRBD1 (5 bases). Looked up from germline, CDR1 is LNHDA and CDR2 is SQIVND (reference sequence). V was cut by 0 bases and J by 5 bases, with 8 bases left in between. The CDR3 has 15 residues. Here the CDR3 DNA reads TGTGCCAGTAGTATAGAAACACAGGATAATTCACCCCTCCACTTT. Amino acid sequence: CASSIETQDNSPLHF.

The gene calls are TRBV30 and TRBJ2-1, with TRBD2 as a possible D gene (7 bases). The CDR3 length is 14 residues. The germline V gene has CDR1 GTSNPN and CDR2 SVGIG (reference sequence). The CDR3: CAVERDIWNNEQFF. The CDR3 region has the DNA TGTGCTGTGGAGCGGGACATTTGGAACAATGAGCAGTTCTTC.

The genes are TRBV5-6 and TRBJ2-5; 11 bases fit TRBD1. V shed 4 bases, J shed 2 bases, and the junction held 7 bases outside the gene matches. Germline CDR1 SGHDT, CDR2 YYEEEE. There are 16 residues in the CDR3. For the CDR3, the DNA is TGTGCCAGCAGCCAGCCGGGACAGGGGGGTCAAGAGACCCAGTACTTC. Encoded protein: CASSQPGQGGQETQYF. Looking up the rest from reference TRBV5-6 and TRBJ2-5 gives the full variable domain: DAGVTQSPTHLIKTRGQQVTLRCSPKSGHDTVSWYQQALGQGPQFIFQYYEEEERQRGNFPDRFSGHQFPNYSSELNVNALLLGDSALYLCASSQPGQGGQETQYFGPGTRLLVL.

This clone showed up just once. The chain combines TRBV7-9 with TRBJ1-6; 11 bases match TRBD1. The CDR3 totals 14 residues. Looked up from germline, CDR1 is SEHNR and CDR2 is FQNEAQ (reference sequence). V lost 5 bases, J lost 9 bases, and 3 bases stayed unmatched. The CDR3 reads CASSPGQGVSPLHF. The DNA of the CDR3 is TGTGCCAGCAGCCCGGGACAGGGGGTTTCACCCCTCCACTTT.